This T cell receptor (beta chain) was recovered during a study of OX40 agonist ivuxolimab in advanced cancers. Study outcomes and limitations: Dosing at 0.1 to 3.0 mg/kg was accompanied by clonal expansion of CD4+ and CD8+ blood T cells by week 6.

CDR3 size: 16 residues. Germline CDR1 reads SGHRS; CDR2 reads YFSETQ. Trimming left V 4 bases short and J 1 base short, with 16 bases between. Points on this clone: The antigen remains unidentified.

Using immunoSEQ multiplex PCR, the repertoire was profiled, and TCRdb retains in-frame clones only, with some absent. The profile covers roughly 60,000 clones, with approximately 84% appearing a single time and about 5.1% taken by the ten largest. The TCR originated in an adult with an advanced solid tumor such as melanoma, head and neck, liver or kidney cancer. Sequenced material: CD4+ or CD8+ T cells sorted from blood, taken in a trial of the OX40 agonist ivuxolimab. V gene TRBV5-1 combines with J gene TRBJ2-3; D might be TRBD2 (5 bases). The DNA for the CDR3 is TGCGCCAGCAGCCCCTATAGCGCCCGCCGCACAGATACGCAGTATTTT. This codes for CASSPYSARRTDTQYF.